This T cell receptor (beta chain) was obtained from a study of cytomegalovirus exposure and HLA in healthy donors. With respect to this clone: Its antigen is not known.

Whole-study results and caveats: In terms of immune exposure information, only CMV serostatus was available. Some TCR beta chains (around 160 of them) were listed as cytomegalovirus-associated. Many donors carried some public TCRs, although rarity characterized most TCR sequences.

In the PCR, 60 Vbeta and 13 Jbeta primers were used. Per the authors' pipeline: As a later analysis found, there were tens of millions of unique TCR beta chains, of which roughly 11 million were shared. Sequencing was performed with immunoSEQ multiplex PCR; in TCRdb, only in-frame clones are kept and a portion is missing. V and J calls and clone size come straight from that table; D and trimming were deduced from the DNA. The repertoire holds 90,000 to 110,000 clones, with about 81% as singletons. The CDR3 totals 14 residues. CDR1 and CDR2 (germline): SNHLY, FYNNEI. V was cut by 6 bases and J by 7 bases, with 19 bases left in between.

J is TRBJ2-7 and V is TRBV2, with D possibly being TRBD2 (6 bases). This TCR came from a man younger than 45 in good health and CMV-seronegative. The sequencing input was PBMCs. The CDR3 spells CASRLGTSEREQYF. CDR3 sequence (DNA): TGTGCCAGCAGACTCGGGACTTCCGAGAGGGAGCAGTACTTC.